These T cell receptor beta chains were read from a single sample in a study of CD4 T cells in relation to SARS-CoV-2 and coronaviruses. Libraries were prepared by immunoSEQ multiplex PCR; TCRdb keeps only in-frame clonotypes and omits some of them. The data contain 9,500 to 12,000 clones, approximately 69% of them seen just once; the ten biggest clones take up about a sixth. These receptors have no known antigen. The specimen sequenced was CD4+ T cells from PBMCs, cultured in vitro. The source of these receptors is a human donor in good health. The CDR3 runs from the conserved cysteine through the conserved F or W. Each record gives: clone size, D gene, J gene, V gene, CDR3 DNA, CDR3 protein. A D gene is named only where the DNA matches it firmly. Expanded clones are given a class, and other clones once, few, many or no size at all.

clone size: -
D gene: -
J gene: TRBJ2-5
V gene: TRBV4-2
CDR3 DNA: TGTGCCAGCAGCCAAGATTCTGAGGAGACCCAGTACTTC
CDR3 protein: CASSQDSEETQYF

clone size: -
D gene: TRBD1
J gene: TRBJ1-2
V gene: TRBV30
CDR3 DNA: TGTGCCTGGAGTCCGGGACAGGGGGCGCTTCCGTCTGGCTACACCTTC
CDR3 protein: CAWSPGQGALPSGYTF

clone size: -
D gene: TRBD2
J gene: TRBJ2-1
V gene: TRBV7-2
CDR3 DNA: TGTGCCAGCAGCTTAGGCGGAGCGGGGGGTCACAATGAGCAGTTCTTC
CDR3 protein: CASSLGGAGGHNEQFF

clone size: -
D gene: -
J gene: TRBJ1-1
V gene: TRBV19
CDR3 DNA: TGTGCCAGTAGTAGCTTAGGAGAGAACACTGAAGCTTTCTTT
CDR3 protein: CASSSLGENTEAFF

clone size: -
D gene: TRBD2
J gene: TRBJ2-1
V gene: TRBV7-9
CDR3 DNA: TGTGCCAGCAGCTACGGGACTAGCGGGAGAGTTTATGAGCAGTTCTTC
CDR3 protein: CASSYGTSGRVYEQFF

clone size: -
D gene: TRBD2
J gene: TRBJ2-1
V gene: TRBV10-1
CDR3 DNA: TGCGCCAGCAGTGCCCTATTACCGGGACTATCAAATGAGCAGTTCTTC
CDR3 protein: CASSALLPGLSNEQFF

clone size: -
D gene: TRBD1
J gene: TRBJ1-3
V gene: TRBV7-2
CDR3 DNA: TGTGCCAGCAGCTTTGGGACAGGGAAAGGAAACACCATATATTTT
CDR3 protein: CASSFGTGKGNTIYF

clone size: -
D gene: -
J gene: TRBJ2-5
V gene: TRBV19
CDR3 DNA: TGTGCCAGTAGTGTCCAGGGCGGTGAGACCCAGTACTTC
CDR3 protein: CASSVQGGETQYF

clone size: few
D gene: -
J gene: TRBJ1-4
V gene: TRBV7-3
CDR3 DNA: TGTGCCAGCAGCTCGGGACTTGGGGAAAAACTGTTTTTT
CDR3 protein: CASSSGLGEKLFF

clone size: -
D gene: TRBD1
J gene: TRBJ2-3
V gene: TRBV10-3
CDR3 DNA: TGTGCCATCAGTGTAGGGGACAGGGACACAGATACGCAGTATTTT
CDR3 protein: CAISVGDRDTDTQYF

clone size: -
D gene: -
J gene: TRBJ2-3
V gene: TRBV19
CDR3 DNA: TGTGCCAGTAGGGGAAGGGGGACTCCCACAGATACGCAGTATTTT
CDR3 protein: CASRGRGTPTDTQYF

clone size: -
D gene: TRBD2
J gene: TRBJ2-3
V gene: TRBV6-2/TRBV6-3
CDR3 DNA: TGTGCCAGCAGTTACCTAGCGGGAGAAGATACGCAGTATTTT
CDR3 protein: CASSYLAGEDTQYF

clone size: -
D gene: TRBD1
J gene: TRBJ1-2
V gene: TRBV2
CDR3 DNA: TGTGCCAGCTACCGGGACAGGGGTGCAACTAACTATGGCTACACCTTC
CDR3 protein: CASYRDRGATNYGYTF

clone size: -
D gene: TRBD2
J gene: TRBJ2-4
V gene: TRBV6-5
CDR3 DNA: TGTGCCAGCATCTCCGGGGGGGCAGGCAAAAACATTCAGTACTTC
CDR3 protein: CASISGGAGKNIQYF

clone size: -
D gene: -
J gene: TRBJ1-5
V gene: TRBV2
CDR3 DNA: TGTGCCAGCAGTTTCGGACTCGATCAGCCCCAGCATTTT
CDR3 protein: CASSFGLDQPQHF

clone size: -
D gene: -
J gene: TRBJ1-5
V gene: TRBV19
CDR3 DNA: TGTGCCAGTAGTCCCCTGCGGGGATTCAATCAGCCCCAGCATTTT
CDR3 protein: CASSPLRGFNQPQHF

clone size: once
D gene: -
J gene: TRBJ1-1
V gene: TRBV11-2
CDR3 DNA: TGTGCCAGCAGCTGGACCGCAGGGGACATGAACACTGAAGCTTTCTTT
CDR3 protein: CASSWTAGDMNTEAFF

clone size: -
D gene: TRBD1
J gene: TRBJ2-3
V gene: TRBV29-1
CDR3 DNA: TGCAGCGTGGGGACAGGGGGCGCAGATACGCAGTATTTT
CDR3 protein: CSVGTGGADTQYF

clone size: -
D gene: TRBD1
J gene: TRBJ1-1
V gene: TRBV11-2
CDR3 DNA: TGTGCCAGCAGCTTCCAGGGGGTGGGCACTGAAGCTTTCTTT
CDR3 protein: CASSFQGVGTEAFF

clone size: few
D gene: -
J gene: TRBJ2-7
V gene: TRBV13
CDR3 DNA: TGTGCCAGCAGCCCTGGGGGGTACGAGCAGTACTTC
CDR3 protein: CASSPGGYEQYF

clone size: few
D gene: TRBD2
J gene: TRBJ2-2
V gene: TRBV6-6
CDR3 DNA: TGTGCCAGCAGTCCCTGGGGAGCGGGGATATCGAACACCGGGGAGCTGTTTTTT
CDR3 protein: CASSPWGAGISNTGELFF

clone size: -
D gene: TRBD1
J gene: TRBJ1-3
V gene: TRBV6-1
CDR3 DNA: TGTGCCAGCAGTGAACTACAGGGGGCGCGGAGAAACACCATATATTTT
CDR3 protein: CASSELQGARRNTIYF

clone size: -
D gene: -
J gene: TRBJ2-5
V gene: TRBV19
CDR3 DNA: TGTGCCAGTAGTATCAGATCGGGCATAAGAGAAACCCAGTACTTC
CDR3 protein: CASSIRSGIRETQYF

clone size: -
D gene: TRBD1
J gene: TRBJ1-3
V gene: TRBV7-2
CDR3 DNA: TGTGCCAGCAGTCCTCAGGGGGCGGGAAACACCATATATTTT
CDR3 protein: CASSPQGAGNTIYF

clone size: -
D gene: -
J gene: TRBJ1-1
V gene: TRBV7-2
CDR3 DNA: TGTGCCGCAGATACGCCAGGTCTGAACACTGAAGCTTTCTTT
CDR3 protein: CAADTPGLNTEAFF

clone size: -
D gene: -
J gene: TRBJ2-3
V gene: TRBV27
CDR3 DNA: TGTGCCAGCAAGCGCGGACCCTCTAGCACAGATACGCAGTATTTT
CDR3 protein: CASKRGPSSTDTQYF

clone size: -
D gene: -
J gene: TRBJ1-3
V gene: TRBV5-1
CDR3 DNA: TGCGCCAGCAGCCTACAGAGTTCTGGAAACACCATATATTTT
CDR3 protein: CASSLQSSGNTIYF

clone size: -
D gene: -
J gene: TRBJ1-2
V gene: TRBV28
CDR3 DNA: TGTGCCAGCAGTTTACCCGGGACCGGCTATATCTATGGCTACACCTTC
CDR3 protein: CASSLPGTGYIYGYTF

clone size: -
D gene: -
J gene: TRBJ2-5
V gene: TRBV2
CDR3 DNA: TGTGCCAGCAGAGGGGACTCCTCGTCGGAGACCCAGTACTTC
CDR3 protein: CASRGDSSSETQYF

clone size: -
D gene: -
J gene: TRBJ2-1
V gene: TRBV19
CDR3 DNA: TGTGCCAGTACCAAACCTGCAAGGGGCTACAATGAGCAGTTCTTC
CDR3 protein: CASTKPARGYNEQFF

clone size: -
D gene: -
J gene: TRBJ2-3
V gene: TRBV5-1
CDR3 DNA: TGCGCCAGCAGTGCGGGGACCCTCACAGATACGCAGTATTTT
CDR3 protein: CASSAGTLTDTQYF

clone size: -
D gene: TRBD1
J gene: TRBJ1-4
V gene: TRBV7-3
CDR3 DNA: TGTGCCAGCAGCAGGGGACAGGGTCCGGGTGAAAAACTGTTTTTT
CDR3 protein: CASSRGQGPGEKLFF

clone size: -
D gene: -
J gene: TRBJ1-1
V gene: TRBV6-6
CDR3 DNA: TGTGCCAGCAGTTACTCTCCGGGGGAGAACACTGAAGCTTTCTTT
CDR3 protein: CASSYSPGENTEAFF

clone size: -
D gene: -
J gene: TRBJ2-6
V gene: TRBV2
CDR3 DNA: TGTGCCAGCAGTGAAAGGCCTGGGGCCAACGTCCTGACTTTC
CDR3 protein: CASSERPGANVLTF

clone size: -
D gene: TRBD1
J gene: TRBJ2-7
V gene: TRBV6-5
CDR3 DNA: TGTGCCAGCAGGGGGGGACAGGGGGATTCTTACGAGCAGTACTTC
CDR3 protein: CASRGGQGDSYEQYF

clone size: -
D gene: TRBD2
J gene: TRBJ2-5
V gene: TRBV7-7
CDR3 DNA: TGTGCTAGCAGCAAACTGGGACTAGCGCAGGAGACCCAGTACTTC
CDR3 protein: CASSKLGLAQETQYF

clone size: -
D gene: TRBD2
J gene: TRBJ2-2
V gene: TRBV27
CDR3 DNA: TGTGCCAGCAGTTTATCAGCGGGAGCCCGATCCGGGGAGCTGTTTTTT
CDR3 protein: CASSLSAGARSGELFF

clone size: -
D gene: TRBD2
J gene: TRBJ2-2
V gene: TRBV9
CDR3 DNA: TGTGCCAGCAGCGGACTAGCGGTAGCGGACACCGGGGAGCTGTTTTTT
CDR3 protein: CASSGLAVADTGELFF

clone size: -
D gene: TRBD1
J gene: TRBJ2-5
V gene: TRBV5-1
CDR3 DNA: TGCGCCAGCAGCTTGGGGACAGGGTTTGGGATTAAGGAGACCCAGTACTTC
CDR3 protein: CASSLGTGFGIKETQYF

clone size: -
D gene: TRBD1
J gene: TRBJ2-7
V gene: TRBV6-2/TRBV6-3
CDR3 DNA: TGTGCCAGCAGTTACCAGGGACAGGGGCTGTACGAGCAGTACTTC
CDR3 protein: CASSYQGQGLYEQYF

clone size: once
D gene: TRBD1
J gene: TRBJ1-1
V gene: TRBV6-5
CDR3 DNA: TGTGCCAGCAGTTTAAACCTACAGGGGGACACTGAAGCTTTCTTT
CDR3 protein: CASSLNLQGDTEAFF

clone size: once
D gene: TRBD2
J gene: TRBJ2-2
V gene: TRBV7-3
CDR3 DNA: TGTGCCAGCAGCTTAATCCTAGCGGGAATCGGGGAGCTGTTTTTT
CDR3 protein: CASSLILAGIGELFF

clone size: -
D gene: -
J gene: TRBJ1-5
V gene: TRBV4-1
CDR3 DNA: TGCGCCAGCAGCCGACTCCAGGGTATTCAGCCCCAGCATTTT
CDR3 protein: CASSRLQGIQPQHF

clone size: -
D gene: TRBD2
J gene: TRBJ2-7
V gene: TRBV7-3
CDR3 DNA: TGTGCCAGCAGCCCCGAGCCAGCGGGAGCCCATGAGCAGTACTTC
CDR3 protein: CASSPEPAGAHEQYF

clone size: once
D gene: -
J gene: TRBJ1-4
V gene: TRBV3-1/TRBV3-2
CDR3 DNA: TGTGCCAGCAGCCAAGCGACGGGGACTACGGTAGGAGAAAAACTGTTTTTT
CDR3 protein: CASSQATGTTVGEKLFF

clone size: -
D gene: -
J gene: TRBJ1-2
V gene: TRBV6-5
CDR3 DNA: TGTGCCAGCATGGACGCGGCCAGGGGTGGTGGCTACACCTTC
CDR3 protein: CASMDAARGGGYTF

clone size: -
D gene: -
J gene: TRBJ1-6
V gene: TRBV5-1
CDR3 DNA: TGCGCCAGCAGCTTGGCCCAAGGTTTGCTGGGGCAGGAGGATTCACCCCTCCACTTT
CDR3 protein: CASSLAQGLLGQEDSPLHF

clone size: -
D gene: -
J gene: TRBJ2-7
V gene: TRBV18
CDR3 DNA: TGTGCCAGCTCACAACTGGAGGGTTCCTACGAGCAGTACTTC
CDR3 protein: CASSQLEGSYEQYF

clone size: -
D gene: TRBD2
J gene: TRBJ2-5
V gene: TRBV4-3
CDR3 DNA: TGCGCCAGCAGCCAGGGAGGACTAGCGGGAGAACAAGAGACCCAGTACTTC
CDR3 protein: CASSQGGLAGEQETQYF

clone size: -
D gene: -
J gene: TRBJ2-3
V gene: TRBV6-2/TRBV6-3
CDR3 DNA: TGTGCCAGCAGCCCACAACTAAGGACAGATACGCAGTATTTT
CDR3 protein: CASSPQLRTDTQYF

clone size: -
D gene: TRBD1
J gene: TRBJ1-6
V gene: TRBV6-5
CDR3 DNA: TGTGCCAGCAGACAGGGGGCCCGTAATTCACCCCTCCACTTT
CDR3 protein: CASRQGARNSPLHF